Below, 31 T cell receptor beta chains from the same sample are listed, as sequenced in a study of cytomegalovirus exposure and HLA in healthy donors. This PCR relied on a set of 60 Vbeta primers and 13 Jbeta primers. TCRdb's table, derived via immunoSEQ multiplex PCR, lists solely in-frame clones and lacks some. The table has 160,000 or so clones, 75% to 85% seen once; the top ten hold roughly 6.5%. The material sequenced was PBMCs. The origin of the receptors is a man aged 45-60 years in good health and CMV-seropositive.

In its sample, this clone was seen a few times. This chain uses TRBV27 with TRBJ2-1; D is perhaps TRBD1 (6 bases). CDR3 length: 12 amino acids. Germline V gives CDR1 MNHEY, CDR2 SMNVEV (reference sequence). V was shortened by 6 bases and J by 6 bases, with 9 bases between the two germline ends. The CDR3 loop reads CASSRTVNEQFF. In DNA, the CDR3 is TGTGCCAGCAGCCGGACAGTCAATGAGCAGTTCTTC.

The V call is TRBV18, the J call TRBJ2-1; 10 nucleotides align to TRBD1. The V gene end was trimmed by 1 base and the J gene end by 6 bases; junction bases not matched to a gene: 6. Looked up from germline, CDR1 is KGHSH and CDR2 is LQKENI. The CDR3 contains 16 residues. The CDR3 here is CASSPLGDRGVNEQFF. CDR3 coding DNA: TGTGCCAGCTCACCACTCGGGGACAGGGGAGTCAATGAGCAGTTCTTC.

This chain uses TRBV2 with TRBJ1-3; a possible D gene is TRBD1 (5 bases). Germline V gene sequence: CDR1 SNHLY, CDR2 FYNNEI. The CDR3 has 12 residues. Trimming took 8 bases from V and 1 from J, leaving 6 bases between them. CDR3 residues: CASRGSGNTIYF. The CDR3 nucleotides read TGTGCCAGCCGGGGGTCTGGAAACACCATATATTTT.

This rearrangement joins TRBV7-2 to TRBJ1-5, with TRBD1 identical over 9 bases. Trimming cost V 5 bases and J 3 bases; bases outside gene matches: 17. This CDR3 has 19 residues. Germline V gene sequence: CDR1 SGHTA, CDR2 FQGNSA. Here the CDR3 DNA reads TGTGCCAGCAGCCCGCTAGGACAGGGGAGTGGTTTCCTCAATCAGCCCCAGCATTTT. This gives the protein CASSPLGQGSGFLNQPQHF. Full variable domain (missing parts from reference TRBV7-2 and TRBJ1-5): GAGVSQSPSNKVTEKGKDVELRCDPISGHTALYWYRQSLGQGLEFLIYFQGNSAPDKSGLPSDRFSAERTGGSVSTLTIQRTQQEDSAVYLCASSPLGQGSGFLNQPQHFGDGTRLSIL.

V is TRBV27 and J is TRBJ1-1, with unresolved D. The CDR3 length is 15 residues. Trimming removed 0 bases at V and 5 bases at J, with 13 bases between. Germline V gene sequence: CDR1 MNHEY, CDR2 SMNVEV (reference sequence). CDR3 in amino acids: CASSLSAGSGTEAFF. CDR3 coding DNA: TGTGCCAGCAGTTTATCTGCGGGATCCGGTACTGAAGCTTTCTTT.

The chain carries TRBV6-6 and TRBJ1-3; 8 nucleotides line up with TRBD1. The germline CDR1 and CDR2 sequences are MNHNY and SVGAGI (reference sequence). The CDR3 extends over 15 amino acids. V lost 2 bases to trimming and J lost 4 bases; unmatched junction nucleotides: 4. The CDR3 nucleotides read TGTGCCAGCAGTTACCCAGCAGGGGGCGGAAACACCATATATTTT. Its protein product is CASSYPAGGGNTIYF.

This clone was seen a single time. The gene calls are TRBV27 and TRBJ1-6, with D tentatively TRBD1 (5 bases). Germline V gives CDR1 MNHEY, CDR2 SMNVEV (reference sequence). V shed 0 bases and J shed 10 bases, with 19 bases lying between them. The CDR3 contains 17 residues. The CDR3 spells CASSLSPQDNILSPLHF. DNA for the CDR3: TGTGCCAGCAGTTTATCACCCCAGGACAATATTCTCTCACCCCTCCACTTT.

The chain combines TRBV7-8 with TRBJ1-5; TRBD1 might be the D (5 bases). CDR1 is SGHVS, CDR2 FQNEAQ, per germline. The CDR3 consists of 14 residues. Trimming left V 1 base short and J 5 bases short, with 9 bases between. CDR3 residues: CASSLGQGYQPQHF. Here the CDR3 DNA reads TGTGCCAGCAGCTTAGGGCAGGGTTATCAGCCCCAGCATTTT.

Only a few counts were recorded for this clone. The rearrangement links TRBV4-2 to TRBJ1-1; a possible D gene is TRBD1 (5 bases). Germline CDR1 LGHNA, CDR2 YNFKEQ. The CDR3 is 13 amino acids. V gave up 5 bases and J gave up 5 bases, with 12 bases separating them. The CDR3 DNA reads TGTGCCAGCAGCTGGGGAGGGGCTACTGAAGCTTTCTTT. Its protein is CASSWGGATEAFF.

V gene TRBV6-5 combines with J gene TRBJ1-2; no clear D. V lost 0 bases and J lost 0, with 8 bases in between. CDR1 and CDR2 from the germline V gene are MNHEY and SVGAGI. The CDR3 length is 15 residues. As DNA, the CDR3 is TGTGCCAGCAGTTACTCCGAGGCCGCTAACTATGGCTACACCTTC. The encoded protein is CASSYSEAANYGYTF.

This chain uses TRBV18 with TRBJ2-1; 11 bases are shared with TRBD2. CDR1 KGHSH and CDR2 LQKENI come from the germline V gene. The CDR3 totals 17 residues. V lost 8 bases, J lost 1 base, and 10 bases stayed unmatched. The CDR3 DNA sequence: TGTGCCAGCCGCACTAGCGGGAGCTCCCCTTCCTACAATGAGCAGTTCTTC. It codes for CASRTSGSSPSYNEQFF.

This clone was detected only once. V is TRBV9 and J is TRBJ2-1; maybe TRBD2 (5 bases). Germline loops: CDR1 SGDLS, CDR2 YYNGEE. V shed 3 bases and J shed 4 bases, with 11 bases lying between them. The CDR3 is made up of 14 amino acids. DNA for the CDR3: TGTGCCAGCAGCGCAATCGGGAATTACAATGAGCAGTTCTTC. Translated, it gives CASSAIGNYNEQFF.

The DNA for the CDR3 is TGTGCCAGTTCGACATCCCAGAACACTGAAGCTTTCTTT. Protein: CASSTSQNTEAFF. The chain links TRBV19 to TRBJ1-1; D remains unclear. The germline gives CDR1 LNHDA, CDR2 SQIVND (reference sequence). Between the trimmed V and J ends, which lost 8 bases and 1 base, there was a span of 11 bases. The CDR3 sequence is 13 residues long.

The chain links TRBV12-5 to TRBJ1-1; 7 positions match TRBD1. J was trimmed by 1 base and V by 0 bases; bases with no gene match: 5. Germline lookup yields CDR1 LGHNT and CDR2 FRNRAP. The CDR3 loop spans 16 amino acids. CDR3: CASGLVPGTENTEAFF. DNA for the CDR3: TGTGCTAGTGGTTTGGTCCCCGGGACAGAGAACACTGAAGCTTTCTTT. The whole variable domain, filled in from reference TRBV12-5 and TRBJ1-1, reads DARVTQTPRHKVTEMGQEVTMRCQPILGHNTVFWYRQTMMQGLELLAYFRNRAPLDDSGMPKDRFSAEMPDATLATLKIQPSEPRDSAVYFCASGLVPGTENTEAFFGQGTRLTVV.

This chain joins TRBV5-6 and TRBJ2-3; 10 bases match TRBD2. The junction had 5 bases not matched to a gene; V was cut back by 1 base and J by 0 bases. Germline-derived CDR1 and CDR2 are SGHDT and YYEEEE. The CDR3 is 17 amino acids. The CDR3 loop is CASSLSSGGVSTDTQYF. Here the CDR3 DNA reads TGTGCCAGCAGCTTGAGCAGCGGGGGGGTTAGCACAGATACGCAGTATTTT.

The CDR3 spells CAWMTGGGTEAFF. CDR3 nucleotide sequence: TGTGCCTGGATGACAGGGGGCGGCACTGAAGCTTTCTTT. V and J are TRBV30 and TRBJ1-1; 10 bases are a match to TRBD1. The length of the CDR3 is 13 residues. The J segment lost 4 bases and the V segment lost 4 bases, leaving 3 bases of the junction unmatched. Germline CDR1 reads GTSNPN; CDR2 reads SVGIG (reference sequence). The full variable domain, its missing parts supplied by reference TRBV30 and TRBJ1-1, is SQTIHQWPATLVQPVGSPLSLECTVEGTSNPNLYWYRQAAGRGLQLLFYSVGIGQISSEVPQNLSASRPQDRQFILSSKKLLLSDSGFYLCAWMTGGGTEAFFGQGTRLTVV.

The chain joins TRBV7-9 to TRBJ2-6, with 8 bases matching TRBD2. Trimming removed 5 bases from V and 0 bases from J; junction bases left unmatched: 6. The CDR3 spans 17 residues. Germline V gene data show CDR1 as SEHNR and CDR2 as FQNEAQ (reference sequence). The CDR3 DNA sequence: TGTGCCAGCAGCGTACTAGCGGCCTTCTCTGGGGCCAACGTCCTGACTTTC. Residues: CASSVLAAFSGANVLTF.

The chain's CDR3 is CASSSQGALGTDTQYF. The CDR3 bases are TGTGCCAGCAGCTCACAGGGGGCGTTGGGCACAGATACGCAGTATTTT. J is TRBJ2-3 and V is TRBV7-3; 9 nucleotides agree with TRBD1. The V and J ends lost 4 bases and 1 base, in that order; junction bases with no gene match: 6. The CDR3 loop spans 16 amino acids. CDR1 is SGHTA, CDR2 FQGTGA, per germline.

This clone was recorded a few times. The chain couples TRBV6-6 to TRBJ1-1, with a weak D call TRBD1 (6 bases). The germline CDR1 and CDR2 sequences are MNHNY and SVGAGI (reference sequence). The V and J ends lost 5 bases and 1 base respectively, with 8 bases between them. The CDR3 length is 13 residues. The CDR3 reads CASSQTGNTEAFF. Here the CDR3 DNA reads TGTGCCAGCAGTCAGACAGGGAACACTGAAGCTTTCTTT.

The rearrangement uses TRBV7-8 and TRBJ2-3, with D possibly TRBD1 on 5 matching bases. The V gene lost 1 base and the J gene lost 5 bases, with 10 bases spanning the gap. Germline-derived CDR1 and CDR2 are SGHVS and FQNEAQ. The CDR3 covers 14 residues. CDR3 sequence (DNA): TGTGCCAGCAGCTTAGAAGGGGCCCGAGATACGCAGTATTTT. It specifies CASSLEGARDTQYF. Drawing the rest from reference TRBV7-8 and TRBJ2-3, the complete variable domain is GAGVSQSPRYKVAKRGQDVALRCDPISGHVSLFWYQQALGQGPEFLTYFQNEAQLDKSGLPSDRFFAERPEGSVSTLKIQRTQQEDSAVYLCASSLEGARDTQYFGPGTRLTVL.

In its sample, this clone ranks as medium-sized. This chain uses TRBV7-6 with TRBJ1-3; a possible D gene is TRBD1 (6 bases). The germline CDR1 and CDR2 sequences are SGHVS and FNYEAQ. The CDR3 covers 16 residues. With 3 bases removed from V and 0 bases from J, the gap between germline ends came to 12 bases. The CDR3 sequence is CASSLAGEYSGNTIYF. The CDR3 bases are TGTGCCAGCAGCTTGGCAGGGGAGTACTCTGGAAACACCATATATTTT.

The chain uses TRBV4-1 and TRBJ1-2; tentative D call: TRBD1 (5 bases). Per germline, CDR1 MGHRA and CDR2 YSYEKL. The V end was cut by 0 bases, the J end by 5 bases, with 7 bases between. The CDR3 is 13 residues long. CDR3 region: CASSQEDSYGYTF. CDR3 in DNA: TGCGCCAGCAGCCAAGAAGACAGTTATGGCTACACCTTC.

The rearrangement links TRBV19 to TRBJ1-5; D perhaps matches TRBD1 (6 bases). V was shortened by 6 bases and J by 5 bases, with 11 bases between the two germline ends. Looked up from germline, CDR1 is LNHDA and CDR2 is SQIVND (reference sequence). The CDR3 sequence is 13 residues long. CDR3 sequence reads: CASSGQSDQPQHF. Written as DNA, the CDR3 is TGTGCCAGTAGCGGACAGAGCGATCAGCCCCAGCATTTT.

The V call is TRBV18, the J call TRBJ2-5; 11 bases map to TRBD2. Germline CDR1 KGHSH, CDR2 LQKENI. The V gene end was trimmed by 3 bases and the J gene end by 4 bases; junction bases not matched to a gene: 7. The CDR3 sequence is 16 residues long. CDR3 in amino acids: CASSPTGLAGGETQYF. The CDR3 DNA reads as TGTGCCAGCTCACCGACTGGACTAGCGGGCGGAGAGACCCAGTACTTC.

The chain is built from TRBV5-1 and TRBJ1-6, with D possibly being TRBD1 (6 bases). Germline-derived CDR1 and CDR2 are SGHRS and YFSETQ. V dropped 0 bases and J dropped 7 bases, with 14 bases sitting between them. The length of the CDR3 is 16 residues. CDR3: CASSLAPQGPNSPLHF. The DNA for the CDR3 is TGCGCCAGCAGCTTGGCTCCCCAGGGGCCCAATTCACCCCTCCACTTT.

The chain recombines TRBV9 with TRBJ2-2; D perhaps matches TRBD1 (6 bases). The germline V gene has CDR1 SGDLS and CDR2 YYNGEE. Trimming removed 2 bases at V and 4 bases at J, with 12 bases between. CDR3 length: 15 residues. This CDR3 is CASSVSGGSTGELFF. In nucleotides, the CDR3 is TGTGCCAGCAGCGTCTCTGGGGGCAGCACCGGGGAGCTGTTTTTT.

The chain joins TRBV7-3 to TRBJ2-2; D remains unclear. V lost 2 bases, J lost 4 bases, and 5 bases lay in between. The CDR3 runs to 13 residues. Looked up from germline, CDR1 is SGHTA and CDR2 is FQGTGA. The CDR3 loop is CASSLAVTGELFF. CDR3 nucleotide sequence: TGTGCCAGCAGCTTAGCGGTCACCGGGGAGCTGTTTTTT.

The CDR3 here is CASSLSSDRAETQYF. The CDR3 coding sequence is TGTGCCAGCAGCTTGAGCTCGGACAGGGCAGAGACCCAGTACTTC. The chain is built from TRBV5-6 and TRBJ2-5; 8 bases align to TRBD1. The trim removed 1 base at V and 4 bases at J, leaving 6 bases unmatched. This CDR3 has 15 amino acids. Germline V gene data show CDR1 as SGHDT and CDR2 as YYEEEE.

A remark on this clone: The sample carries other DNA sequences with the same CDR3. This chain joins TRBV29-1 and TRBJ1-1, with a possible D match to TRBD1 (5 bases). Germline lookup yields CDR1 SQVTM and CDR2 ANQGSEA. The CDR3 extends over 15 amino acids. Between the trimmed V and J ends, which lost 3 bases and 0 bases, there was a span of 14 bases. The CDR3 DNA sequence: TGCAGCGTTGATTGGGGGGTGACAGTGAACACTGAAGCTTTCTTT. It encodes CSVDWGVTVNTEAFF. Based on the CDR3 plus reference TRBV29-1 and TRBJ1-1, the full variable domain is SAVISQKPSRDICQRGTSLTIQCQVDSQVTMMFWYRQQPGQSLTLIATANQGSEATYESGFVIDKFPISRPNLTFSTLTVSNMSPEDSSIYLCSVDWGVTVNTEAFFGQGTRLTVV.

DNA of the CDR3: TGTGCCAGCGAGGATGGAAAACTGTTTTTT. It codes for CASEDGKLFF. This rearrangement joins TRBV6-6 to TRBJ1-4; unclear D gene. The V end lost 8 bases, the J end lost 10 bases, and 8 bases lay between the germline ends. CDR3 length: 10 amino acids. The germline gives CDR1 MNHNY, CDR2 SVGAGI (reference sequence).

The J gene is TRBJ2-7, the V gene TRBV9, with TRBD2 matching 7 bases. CDR3 length: 14 residues. The germline V gene has CDR1 SGDLS and CDR2 YYNGEE. The V segment lost 1 base and the J segment 0 bases; nucleotides outside the gene matches: 1. CDR3 DNA: TGTGCCAGCAGCGTAACTAGCGCCTCCTACGAGCAGTACTTC. Amino acid sequence: CASSVTSASYEQYF.